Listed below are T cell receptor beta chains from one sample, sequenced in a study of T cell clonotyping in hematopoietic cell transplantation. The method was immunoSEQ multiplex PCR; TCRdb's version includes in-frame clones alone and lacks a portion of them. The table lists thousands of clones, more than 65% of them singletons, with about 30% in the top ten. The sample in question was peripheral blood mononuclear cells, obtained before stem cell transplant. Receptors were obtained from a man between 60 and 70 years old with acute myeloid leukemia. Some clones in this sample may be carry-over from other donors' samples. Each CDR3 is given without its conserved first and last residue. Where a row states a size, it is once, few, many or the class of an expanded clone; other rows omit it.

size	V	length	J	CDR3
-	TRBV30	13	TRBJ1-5	AWSGQGALHQPQH
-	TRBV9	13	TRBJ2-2	ASSLYVGFTGELF
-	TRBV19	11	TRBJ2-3	ASTGRETDTQY
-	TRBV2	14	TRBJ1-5	ASSEGVTGGREPQH
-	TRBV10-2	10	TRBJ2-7	ASSRESYEQY
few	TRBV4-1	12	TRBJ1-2	ASSQAGLNYGYT
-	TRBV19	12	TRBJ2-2	ASSTYPGAGELF
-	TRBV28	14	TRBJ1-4	ASSLPTVGRNEKLF
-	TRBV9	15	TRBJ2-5	ASSATSGTGVAETQY
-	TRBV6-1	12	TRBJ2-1	ASSTGSSYNEQF
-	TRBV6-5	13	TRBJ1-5	ASRTAGASNQPQH
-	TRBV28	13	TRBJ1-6	ASSFGRLINSPLH
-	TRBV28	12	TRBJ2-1	ASTAGQGSNEQF
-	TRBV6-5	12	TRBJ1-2	ASRPGQGTYGYT
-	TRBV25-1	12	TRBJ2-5	ASSEYSGEETQY
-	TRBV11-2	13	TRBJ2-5	ASSLAVLATETQY
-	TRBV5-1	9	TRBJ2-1	ASSFSNEQF
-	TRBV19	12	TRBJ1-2	ASSGTTGPRGYT
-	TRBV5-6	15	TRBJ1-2	ASSLGGQVSTRGGYT
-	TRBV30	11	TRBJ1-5	AWSQQGDQPQH
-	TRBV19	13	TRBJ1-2	ASTQAGTMAAGYI
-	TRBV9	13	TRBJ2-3	ASSVTRLSTDTQY
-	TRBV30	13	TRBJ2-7	AWEPGQGDSAPQY
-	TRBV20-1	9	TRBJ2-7	SAYPDYEQY